This T cell receptor (beta chain) derives from a study of blood T cell repertoires in COVID-19. Study as a whole: The United States, Italy and Spain provided the acute and convalescent COVID-19 samples. PBMCs, B-cell-depleted T cells, or T cells provided the cDNA or gDNA that made up the material.

Seattle's enrolled individuals joined amid active infection and were then monitored longitudinally. Germline CDR1 is SGDLS and CDR2 is YYNGEE. With 0 bases removed from V and 3 bases from J, the gap between germline ends came to 13 bases. The CDR3 is 15 residues long. In the study's own analysis: Amplification from reference gene primers served as the basis for estimated nucleated cell counts. The table came from immunoSEQ multiplex PCR; TCRdb's copy has only in-frame clones and leaves some out. That table supplies the V and J calls and clone size; D and trimming were determined from the DNA. The sample carries approximately 40,000 clones, 87% recorded once.

This sequence joins TRBV9 and TRBJ2-7, with D maybe TRBD1 (6 bases). Sequencing used peripheral blood. The receptor's source is a man between 60 and 70 years old with COVID-19, enrolled during active disease. This CDR3 is CASSVGSQGYYEQYF. As DNA, the CDR3 is TGTGCCAGCAGCGTAGGATCACAGGGTTACTACGAGCAGTACTTC.